Below, 4 T cell receptor beta chains from the same sample are listed, as sequenced in a study of preoperative IRX-2 immunotherapy in early breast cancer. Generated by immunoSEQ multiplex PCR, the TCRdb table keeps only in-frame clones and is missing some. There are 75,000 to 100,000 clones in the sample; roughly 90% occur only once, and around 2.1% lies in the top ten. As to treatment: preoperative locoregional IRX-2 cytokine immunotherapy. The sequences come from tumor tissue, collected after IRX-2 immunotherapy. These receptors were taken from a human donor with breast cancer.

CDR3 residues: CASSPRTGPQETQYF. The CDR3 DNA sequence: TGTGCCAGCTCACCACGGACAGGGCCCCAAGAGACCCAGTACTTC. The chain combines TRBV18 with TRBJ2-5; TRBD1 matches at 8 bases. The V segment lost 1 base and the J segment 1 base; nucleotides outside the gene matches: 2. The CDR3 is made up of 15 amino acids. Germline loops: CDR1 KGHSH, CDR2 LQKENI.

The chain joins TRBV7-4 to TRBJ2-1; D remains unclear. The CDR3 has 13 amino acids. Germline lookup yields CDR1 SGHVT and CDR2 SQSDAQ. The V end lost 3 bases, the J end lost 6 bases, and 9 bases lay between the germline ends. CDR3 residues: CASSFDGPNEQFF. For the CDR3, the DNA is TGTGCCAGCAGCTTCGACGGTCCCAATGAGCAGTTCTTC.

This chain connects TRBV11-3 to TRBJ1-1; D is perhaps TRBD1 (5 bases). The CDR3 is made up of 15 amino acids. The germline V and J ends were trimmed by 4 bases and 0 bases, with 12 bases remaining between them. The germline CDR1 and CDR2 sequences are SGHNT and YENEEA. CDR3 bases: TGTGCCAGCAGCTCCAACGGGGCCATGAACACTGAAGCTTTCTTT. Encoded protein: CASSSNGAMNTEAFF. The full variable domain, in which reference TRBV11-3 and TRBJ1-1 provide the parts outside the CDR3, is EAGVVQSPRYKIIEKKQPVAFWCNPISGHNTLYWYLQNLGQGPELLIRYENEEAVDDSQLPKDRFSAERLKGVDSTLKIQPAELGDSAVYLCASSSNGAMNTEAFFGQGTRLTVV.

The chain uses TRBV19 and TRBJ2-3; D uncertain. Germline lookup yields CDR1 LNHDA and CDR2 SQIVND (reference sequence). The CDR3 consists of 13 residues. Trimming took 2 bases from V and 3 from J, leaving 6 bases between them. CDR3 sequence: CASSIRTTDTQYF. For the CDR3, the DNA is TGTGCCAGTAGTATAAGGACGACAGATACGCAGTATTTT. The full variable domain, completed using reference TRBV19 and TRBJ2-3, is DGGITQSPKYLFRKEGQNVTLSCEQNLNHDAMYWYRQDPGQGLRLIYYSQIVNDFQKGDIAEGYSVSREKKESFPLTVTSAQKNPTAFYLCASSIRTTDTQYFGPGTRLTVL.